This T cell receptor beta chain was captured by sequencing in a study of vaccination and CD4 T cells after COVID-19. Cultured CD4+ T-cell DNA underwent Oncomine TCR Beta short-read sequencing. Using its own MiXCR run on the PCR reads, TCRdb lists one record per CDR3 protein. Of over 9,000 distinct CDR3 sequences listed, 50% to 70% were seen once; the top ten hold more than 20%. Trimming shortened V by 11 bases and J by 1 base, and 14 bases separated the two germline ends. Germline CDR1 and CDR2: MNHNS and SASEGT. The CDR3 length is 13 residues. As to this clonotype: What it binds is not known.

Treatment defined: roughly 10-day PBMC culture with coronavirus spike peptide pools or control peptides (ViraFEST assay). Wells that each held some 2 million PBMCs were cultured with roughly 9.8 IU/ml IL-2 and 7.5 to 10 ug/ml peptide pools. This clonotype originated in a human donor who had recovered from COVID-19. V and J are TRBV6-1 and TRBJ1-1; a possible D gene is TRBD1 (5 bases). The sample was CD4+ T cells from blood, cultured in vitro. In DNA form, the CDR3 reads TGTGCCTGCCGCAGGGCCTCGAACACTGAAGCTTTCTTT. As protein: CACRRASNTEAFF.